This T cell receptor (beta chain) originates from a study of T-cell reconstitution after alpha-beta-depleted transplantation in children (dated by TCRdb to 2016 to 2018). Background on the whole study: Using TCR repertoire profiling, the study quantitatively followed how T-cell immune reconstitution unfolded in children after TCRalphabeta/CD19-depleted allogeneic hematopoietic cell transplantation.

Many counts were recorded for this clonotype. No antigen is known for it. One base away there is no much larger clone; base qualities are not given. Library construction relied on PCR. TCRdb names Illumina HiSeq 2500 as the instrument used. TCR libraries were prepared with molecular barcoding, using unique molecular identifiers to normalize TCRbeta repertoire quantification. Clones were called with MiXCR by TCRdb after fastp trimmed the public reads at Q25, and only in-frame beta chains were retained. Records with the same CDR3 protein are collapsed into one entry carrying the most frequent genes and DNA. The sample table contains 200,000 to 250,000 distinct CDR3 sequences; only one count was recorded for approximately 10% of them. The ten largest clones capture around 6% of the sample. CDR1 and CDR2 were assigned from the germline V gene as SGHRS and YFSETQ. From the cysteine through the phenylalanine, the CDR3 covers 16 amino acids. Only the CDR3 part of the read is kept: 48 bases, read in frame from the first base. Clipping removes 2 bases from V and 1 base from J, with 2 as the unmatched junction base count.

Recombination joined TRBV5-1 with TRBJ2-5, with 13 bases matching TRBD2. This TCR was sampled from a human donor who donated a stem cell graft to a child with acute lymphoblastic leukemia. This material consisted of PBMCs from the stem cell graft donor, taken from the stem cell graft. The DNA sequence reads TGCGCCAGCAGCTTCGGGACTAGCGGGGTCCAAGAGACCCAGTACTTC. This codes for CASSFGTSGVQETQYF.